These 16 T cell receptor beta chains originate from one sample sequenced in a study of blood T cells in healthy people across ages. Using a J-beta primer mix together with a sample-barcoded 5' primer, a second PCR was run for about 7 to 12 cycles. TCRdb re-called the 5' RACE reads with MiXCR, one entry per CDR3 protein. The table shows about 650,000 distinct CDR3 sequences, with roughly 30% occurring only once. Sequencing was done on a sample of blood. Receptors originate from a woman older than 75 in good health.

This chain joins TRBV4-3 and TRBJ1-1, with 7 bases fitting TRBD1. The CDR3 length is 15 residues. The germline V gene has CDR1 LGHNA and CDR2 YSLEER. Trimming took 4 bases from V and 1 from J; bases not matched to a gene: 6. CDR3 protein: CASSRVGQPNTEAFF. In DNA, the CDR3 is TGCGCCAGCAGCCGCGTGGGACAGCCGAACACTGAAGCTTTCTTT.

There are a few counts of this clonotype. The junction does not match germline at one end; this may be a read error. The chain links TRBV13 to TRBJ2-1; 16 bases agree with TRBD2. There are 19 residues in the CDR3. Looked up from germline, CDR1 is PRHDT and CDR2 is FYEKMQ (reference sequence). CDR3 sequence (DNA): TGTGCCAGCAGCCCCCCGGGACTAGCGGGAGGGTTCACCTACGATGAGCAGTTCTTC. This gives the protein CASSPPGLAGGFTYDEQFF. Looking up the rest from reference TRBV13 and TRBJ2-1 gives the full variable domain: AAGVIQSPRHLIKEKRETATLKCYPIPRHDTVYWYQQGPGQDPQFLISFYEKMQSDKGSIPDRFSAQQFSDYHSELNMSSLELGDSALYFCASSPPGLAGGFTYDEQFFGPGTRLTVL.

Worth noting for this clonotype: This clone may be a read error of a much larger clone one base away. In this CDR3 the conserved last residue, phenylalanine or tryptophan, is missing, so a read error is likely. The rearrangement links TRBV20-1 to TRBJ2-5; 10 bases line up with TRBD1. Germline V CDR1 and CDR2: DFQATT, SNEGSKA (reference sequence). The V and J ends lost 3 bases and 5 bases, in that order; junction bases with no gene match: 9. There are 15 residues in the CDR3. CDR3 nucleotides: TGCAGTGCTAGTAGCTGGGACAGGGGAAGGGAGACCCAGTACTAC. It encodes CSASSWDRGRETQYY.

V and J are TRBV4-3 and TRBJ1-5, with unresolved D. The germline CDR1 and CDR2 sequences are LGHNA and YSLEER. The CDR3 sequence is 15 residues long. V lost 1 base, J lost 6 bases, and 13 bases lay in between. CDR3 in DNA: TGCGCCAGCAGCCAAGCTTCCGGGGAGGGTCAGCCCCAGCATTTT. It encodes CASSQASGEGQPQHF.

The rearrangement uses TRBV3-1 and TRBJ1-2; no clear D gene. Germline V gene sequence: CDR1 LGHDT, CDR2 YNNKEL (reference sequence). This CDR3 comprises 13 residues. Between the trimmed V and J ends, which lost 1 base and 8 bases, there was a span of 11 bases. CDR3 loop: CASSQVLSRGYTF. The CDR3 coding sequence is TGTGCCAGCAGCCAAGTTCTATCACGGGGCTACACCTTC.

The J gene is TRBJ2-1, the V gene TRBV27; 9 nucleotides agree with TRBD1. Germline CDR1 is MNHEY and CDR2 is SMNVEV (reference sequence). V lost 5 bases, J lost 2 bases, and 7 bases stayed unmatched. The CDR3 has 16 residues. CDR3 region: CASSKGQGVPYNEQFF. DNA of the CDR3: TGTGCCAGCAGTAAGGGACAGGGAGTCCCCTACAATGAGCAGTTCTTC.

The table lists this clonotype with many counts. The chain couples TRBV7-2 to TRBJ2-7; weak D call: TRBD1 (6 bases). This CDR3 spans 15 amino acids. The V gene's germline CDR1 is SGHTA and CDR2 FQGNSA. Trimming took off 4 bases at V and 1 base at J, with 14 bases between the two ends. CDR3 sequence reads: CASSSQGWSSYEQYF. The DNA for the CDR3 is TGTGCCAGCAGCTCACAGGGATGGTCTTCCTACGAGCAGTACTTC.

The sample holds many counts of this clonotype. V and J are TRBV11-2 and TRBJ2-1; 12 bases align to TRBD2. The CDR3 is 16 residues long. The germline V gene has CDR1 SGHAT and CDR2 FQNNGV. Trimming at V came to 5 bases and at J to 10 bases, leaving 12 bases not matched to a gene. The CDR3 DNA sequence: TGTGCCAGCAGCCCCGCCGGGCTAGCGGGGGGGCGCGAGCAGTTCTTC. This sequence encodes CASSPAGLAGGREQFF.

This clonotype was detected only a few times. This may come from a read error, since a much larger clone is one base off. This chain connects TRBV7-9 to TRBJ2-7, with D perhaps given as TRBD1 or TRBD2 (6 bases each). From germline, CDR1 is SEHNR and CDR2 FQNEAQ (reference sequence). This CDR3 comprises 13 residues. The CDR3 DNA reads as TGTGCCGGCAGCCTGCCGGGGGCGGGAGAGCAGTACTTC. Its protein is CAGSLPGAGEQYF.

This clonotype showed up many times. The chain is built from TRBV10-3 and TRBJ2-1; D gene uncertain. V was shortened by 6 bases and J by 2 bases, with 14 bases between the two germline ends. Germline CDR1 is ENHRY and CDR2 is SYGVKD. CDR3 length: 15 residues. The CDR3 region is CAISAGYRTYNEQFF. DNA of the CDR3: TGTGCCATCAGCGCAGGTTACAGAACCTACAATGAGCAGTTCTTC.

This clonotype was observed at least ten times. The J gene is TRBJ1-2, the V gene TRBV6-1; tentative D call: TRBD1 (6 bases). This CDR3 has 14 amino acids. V lost 3 bases and J 4 bases, leaving 12 bases between the germline ends. CDR1 is MNHNS, CDR2 SASEGT, per germline. The CDR3 is CASSEGASGYGYTF. The CDR3 nucleotides read TGTGCCAGCAGTGAGGGGGCTAGCGGCTATGGCTACACCTTC.

As concerns this clonotype: A single base separates this from a much larger clone, so it may be a read error. This chain joins TRBV6-5 and TRBJ2-3; a possible D gene is TRBD2 (7 bases). The V and J ends lost 11 bases and 5 bases respectively, with 14 bases between them. CDR1 is MNHEY, CDR2 SVGAGI, per germline. The CDR3 consists of 12 residues. CDR3 sequence: CAGRGAEDTQYF. CDR3 coding DNA: TGTGCCGGCCGGGGGGCGGAAGATACGCAGTATTTT.

DNA for the CDR3: TGTGCCAGCAGCCCTCGGGGGAGGGCGATGGAAAATGAGCAGTTCTTC. It is translated as CASSPRGRAMENEQFF. V usage is TRBV3-1 and J usage is TRBJ2-1; 7 bases agree with TRBD2. CDR1 LGHDT and CDR2 YNNKEL come from the germline V gene (reference sequence). The CDR3 runs to 16 residues. V gave up 4 bases and J gave up 7 bases; unmatched junction bases: 13.

The chain recombines TRBV20-1 with TRBJ2-3; TRBD2 might be the D (5 bases). Between the trimmed V and J ends, which lost 3 bases and 2 bases, there was a span of 15 bases. Germline CDR1 DFQATT, CDR2 SNEGSKA (reference sequence). The CDR3 has 15 amino acids. CDR3 sequence: CSARPASPITDTQYF. The CDR3 DNA sequence: TGCAGTGCTAGGCCGGCTAGCCCGATCACAGATACGCAGTATTTT.

The V and J genes are TRBV12-3 or TRBV12-4 and TRBJ2-7; D not resolved. Trimming took 1 base from V and 5 from J, leaving 6 bases between them. The length of the CDR3 is 12 residues. CDR3 bases: TGTGCCAGCAGTTTAGATCTCGACGAGCAGTACTTC. Protein sequence: CASSLDLDEQYF.

This clonotype was seen more than once but under ten times. V usage is TRBV20-1 and J usage is TRBJ1-2; D might be TRBD1 (5 bases). V was shortened by 5 bases and J by 6 bases, with 13 bases between the two germline ends. Looked up from germline, CDR1 is DFQATT and CDR2 is SNEGSKA (reference sequence). This CDR3 is built from 12 residues. The chain's CDR3 is CSAEGRGDGYTF. The CDR3 DNA follows: TGCAGTGCTGAGGGACGGGGGGATGGCTACACCTTC.